A selection of T cell receptor beta chains follows, all from one sample in a study of blood T cell repertoires in COVID-19. Repertoires were generated with immunoSEQ multiplex PCR, while TCRdb's copy carries only in-frame clones and drops some. This table has roughly 310,000 clones, roughly 90% appearing once. Material: PBMCs or T cells enriched from blood (not recorded which). These receptors originate from a woman aged 40-49 years who had recovered from COVID-19. CDR3s include the opening cysteine and the closing phenylalanine or tryptophan. D genes are given only for firm matches. A row's size may be missing; if present it is once, few, many or a size class.

>TRBJ2-5|TRBD2|TRBV4-2|-
CASSQGTSGTKYQETQYF
TGTGCCAGCAGCCAAGGGACTAGCGGGACCAAGTACCAAGAGACCCAGTACTTC
>TRBJ1-1|-|TRBV6-2/TRBV6-3|-
CASSYGPPEAFF
TGTGCCAGCAGTTACGGGCCCCCTGAGGCTTTCTTT
>TRBJ1-3|-|TRBV30|-
CAWSLSLRVHSGNTIYF
TGTGCCTGGAGCCTTAGCCTGCGGGTACACTCTGGAAACACCATATATTTT
>TRBJ2-3|TRBD2|TRBV10-3|-
CAISLGTSGVTDTQYF
TGTGCCATCAGCCTCGGGACTAGCGGGGTAACAGATACGCAGTATTTT
>TRBJ1-2|TRBD1|TRBV18|-
CASSSVQGAEAGYTF
TGTGCCAGCTCATCCGTTCAGGGGGCGGAGGCTGGCTACACCTTC
>TRBJ2-5|-|TRBV3-1/TRBV3-2|-
CASSHSYQETQYF
TGTGCCAGCAGCCATTCGTACCAAGAGACCCAGTACTTC
>TRBJ1-1|-|TRBV18|-
CASSPSRATGTEAFF
TGTGCCAGCTCACCTTCGCGAGCGACGGGTACTGAAGCTTTCTTT
>TRBJ2-5|-|TRBV27|-
CASSFLANQETQYF
TGTGCCAGCAGTTTTCTAGCGAACCAAGAGACCCAGTACTTC
>TRBJ2-4|TRBD1|TRBV20-1|-
CSARDGDRGYF
TGCAGTGCTAGAGACGGAGACAGGGGGTACTTC
>TRBJ2-6|-|TRBV3-1/TRBV3-2|once
CASSLRLSSGANVLTF
TGTGCCAGCAGCCTTCGACTTAGCTCTGGGGCCAACGTCCTGACTTTC
>TRBJ2-5|-|TRBV13|many
CASSWRGRFRQTQYF
TGTGCCAGCAGCTGGAGGGGGCGCTTTAGGCAGACCCAGTACTTC
>TRBJ1-1|-|TRBV20-1|-
CSADKNTEAFF
TGCAGTGCTGACAAGAACACTGAAGCTTTCTTT
>TRBJ1-1|-|TRBV7-9|-
CASRRPSANTEAFF
TGTGCCAGCAGGAGGCCGTCAGCGAACACTGAAGCTTTCTTT
>TRBJ2-2|TRBD1|TRBV6-2/TRBV6-3|-
CASSYRYPDRGDTGELFF
TGTGCCAGCAGTTACCGATATCCGGACAGGGGGGACACCGGGGAGCTGTTTTTT
>TRBJ1-2|-|TRBV30|-
CAWSAQTGMWYGYTF
TGTGCCTGGAGTGCGCAGACCGGGATGTGGTATGGCTACACCTTC
>TRBJ2-7|TRBD2|TRBV11-1|-
CASSSTTSGYEQYF
TGTGCCAGCAGCTCAACGACTAGCGGTTACGAGCAGTACTTC
>TRBJ1-6|TRBD1|TRBV5-5|-
CASSLAGGQIHF
TGTGCCAGCAGCTTGGCCGGGGGACAGATCCACTTT
>TRBJ2-7|-|TRBV18|-
CASSLQQGGGNEQYF
TGTGCCAGCTCACTCCAACAGGGGGGGGGAAACGAGCAGTACTTC
>TRBJ2-1|TRBD2|TRBV18|-
CASSPREGSINEQFF
TGTGCCAGCTCACCGCGGGAGGGCTCAATCAATGAGCAGTTCTTC
>TRBJ2-1|TRBD2|TRBV11-3|-
CASSLWERESSFF
TGTGCCAGCAGCTTATGGGAGCGGGAGTCGTCGTTCTTC
>TRBJ1-6|TRBD1|TRBV28|-
CASRPQGTYNSPLHF
TGTGCCAGCAGGCCACAGGGGACTTATAATTCACCCCTCCACTTT
>TRBJ2-7|TRBD1|TRBV15|-
CATSRVADRGYEQYF
TGTGCCACCAGCAGAGTGGCGGACAGGGGGTACGAGCAGTACTTC
>TRBJ2-7|-|TRBV18|-
CASSPSVGADYEQYF
TGTGCCAGCTCACCTTCCGTTGGGGCCGACTACGAGCAGTACTTC
>TRBJ2-7|TRBD1|TRBV6-5|-
CASSNGGRGSHEQYF
TGTGCCAGCTCCAATGGGGGCAGGGGGTCCCACGAGCAGTACTTC
>TRBJ2-1|TRBD1|TRBV29-1|-
CSAGTGEDNEQFF
TGCAGCGCAGGGACAGGGGAGGACAATGAGCAGTTCTTC
>TRBJ1-2|TRBD1|TRBV30|-
CAGDRGPTNYGYTF
TGTGCCGGGGACAGGGGCCCAACCAACTATGGCTACACCTTC
>TRBJ2-5|TRBD2|TRBV24-1|-
CATSLGLAGRETQYF
TGTGCCACCAGCCTAGGACTAGCGGGAAGGGAGACCCAGTACTTC
>TRBJ2-7|TRBD1|TRBV30|-
CAWSVGTGGREQYF
TGTGCCTGGAGTGTTGGGACAGGGGGCCGCGAGCAGTACTTC
>TRBJ1-1|-|TRBV4-3|few
CASSQDWEPKAFF
TGCGCCAGCAGCCAAGATTGGGAGCCGAAAGCTTTCTTT
>TRBJ2-1|-|TRBV5-6|-
CASSLANNEQFF
TGTGCCAGCAGCTTGGCTAACAATGAGCAGTTCTTC
>TRBJ2-1|-|TRBV19|-
CASSIAAGPYNEQFF
TGTGCCAGTAGTATAGCGGCAGGGCCGTACAATGAGCAGTTCTTC
>TRBJ1-3|TRBD1|TRBV9|-
CASSVGQWDSGNTIYF
TGTGCCAGCAGCGTAGGTCAATGGGACAGTGGAAACACCATATATTTT
>TRBJ2-2|-|TRBV27|-
CASSFEGVFSPGELFF
TGTGCCAGCAGTTTTGAAGGTGTCTTTAGCCCCGGGGAGCTGTTTTTT
>TRBJ1-1|-|TRBV6-6|-
CASSYFFDGSTEAFF
TGTGCCAGCAGTTACTTTTTCGACGGGAGCACTGAAGCTTTCTTT
>TRBJ2-7|TRBD1|TRBV27|-
CASSRTGSEQYF
TGTGCCAGCAGTCGGACAGGGAGCGAGCAGTACTTC
>TRBJ2-1|TRBD2|TRBV10-3|once
CASTPGLAYNEQFF
TGTGCCTCGACACCGGGACTAGCCTACAATGAGCAGTTCTTC
>TRBJ2-5|TRBD1|TRBV24-1|-
CATSDSGTAQETQYF
TGTGCCACCAGTGACTCCGGGACAGCACAAGAGACCCAGTACTTC
>TRBJ1-2|-|TRBV9|once
CASSTRPGPYGYTF
TGTGCCAGCAGCACCCGCCCAGGGCCCTATGGCTACACCTTC
>TRBJ2-1|-|TRBV9|-
CASSVGVEASSYNEQFF
TGTGCCAGCAGCGTAGGGGTGGAGGCAAGCTCCTACAATGAGCAGTTCTTC
>TRBJ1-2|TRBD1|TRBV5-1|-
CASSSGTDPRYGYTF
TGCGCCAGCAGCTCCGGGACAGACCCGCGGTATGGCTACACCTTC
>TRBJ1-1|TRBD1|TRBV19|-
CASSFDRGVDTEAFF
TGTGCCAGTAGTTTCGACAGGGGGGTGGACACTGAAGCTTTCTTT
>TRBJ1-1|TRBD1|TRBV10-3|-
CAISEGQGAEAFF
TGTGCCATCAGTGAAGGACAGGGAGCTGAAGCTTTCTTT
>TRBJ2-2|TRBD2|TRBV2|-
CASSVLAGGLDTGELFF
TGTGCCAGCAGTGTTCTAGCGGGAGGTCTGGACACCGGGGAGCTGTTTTTT
>TRBJ2-7|TRBD2|TRBV7-2|-
CASSFSGTSYEQYF
TGTGCCAGCAGCTTCAGCGGGACCTCCTACGAGCAGTACTTC
>TRBJ2-2|-|TRBV9|-
CASSVWDTNTGELFF
TGTGCCAGCAGCGTTTGGGACACGAACACCGGGGAGCTGTTTTTT
>TRBJ2-3|TRBD2|TRBV5-4|-
CASSQERGADTQYF
TGTGCCAGCAGCCAGGAGCGGGGCGCAGATACGCAGTATTTT
>TRBJ2-7|TRBD1|TRBV27|-
CASSLLGQEYEQYF
TGTGCCAGCAGTTTATTGGGACAGGAATACGAGCAGTACTTC
>TRBJ1-6|-|TRBV28|-
CASSSSGTSNSPLHF
TGTGCCAGCAGTTCCTCCGGGACATCGAATTCACCCCTCCACTTT
>TRBJ2-5|-|TRBV6-5|-
CASSYNTAQETQYF
TGTGCCAGCAGTTACAACACAGCACAAGAGACCCAGTACTTC
>TRBJ2-7|TRBD2|TRBV6-5|-
CASSYSATSGSYEQYF
TGTGCCAGCAGTTACTCGGCGACTAGCGGGAGTTACGAGCAGTACTTC